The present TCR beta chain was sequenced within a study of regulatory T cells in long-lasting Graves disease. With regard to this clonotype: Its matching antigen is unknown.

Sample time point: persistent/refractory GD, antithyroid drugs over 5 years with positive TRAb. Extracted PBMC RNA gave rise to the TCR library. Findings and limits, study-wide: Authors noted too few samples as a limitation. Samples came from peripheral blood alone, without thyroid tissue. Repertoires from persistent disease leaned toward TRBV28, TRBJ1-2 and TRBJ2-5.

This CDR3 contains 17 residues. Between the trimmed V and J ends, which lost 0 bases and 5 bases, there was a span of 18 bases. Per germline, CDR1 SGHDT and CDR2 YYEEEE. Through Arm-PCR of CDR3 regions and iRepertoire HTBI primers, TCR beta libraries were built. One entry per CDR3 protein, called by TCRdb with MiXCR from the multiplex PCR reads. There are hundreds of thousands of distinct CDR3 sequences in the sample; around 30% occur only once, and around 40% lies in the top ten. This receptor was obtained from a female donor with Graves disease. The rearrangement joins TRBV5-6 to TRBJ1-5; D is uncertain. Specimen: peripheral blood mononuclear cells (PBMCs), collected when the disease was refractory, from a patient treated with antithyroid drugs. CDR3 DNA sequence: TGTGCCAGCAGCTTGGGTTTCGGCACCTCGACGGATCAGCCCCAGCATTTT. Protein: CASSLGFGTSTDQPQHF. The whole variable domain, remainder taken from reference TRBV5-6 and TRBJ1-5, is DAGVTQSPTHLIKTRGQQVTLRCSPKSGHDTVSWYQQALGQGPQFIFQYYEEEERQRGNFPDRFSGHQFPNYSSELNVNALLLGDSALYLCASSLGFGTSTDQPQHFGDGTRLSIL.